Each of the 9 T cell receptor beta chains below was sequenced from the same sample in a study of blood T cell repertoires in COVID-19. Data came from immunoSEQ multiplex PCR; TCRdb stores just in-frame clones and leaves some out. In the table there are 120,000 or so clones, 70% to 80% of which are singletons. Sequencing was performed on peripheral blood. These receptors originate from a man between 65 and 85 years old with acute or convalescent COVID-19.

V usage is TRBV7-9 and J usage is TRBJ2-7; tentatively, D is TRBD1 (5 bases). Germline lookup yields CDR1 SEHNR and CDR2 FQNEAQ (reference sequence). CDR3 length: 17 residues. Trimming took off 8 bases at V and 1 base at J, with 24 bases between the two ends. The CDR3 DNA sequence: TGTGCCAGCGGCACTTGGACAACTGGAGCTCTTTCCTACGAGCAGTACTTC. It specifies CASGTWTTGALSYEQYF.

In this sample, this clone turned up a few times. Different DNA sequences within this sample yield the same CDR3. The J gene is TRBJ2-7, the V gene TRBV9, with TRBD2 identical over 7 bases. This CDR3 has 14 residues. Per the germline V gene, CDR1 is SGDLS and CDR2 is YYNGEE. With 2 bases clipped from V and 0 bases from J, the junction kept 2 bases outside the gene matches. CDR3: CASSVGTNSYEQYF. For the CDR3, the DNA is TGTGCCAGCAGCGTCGGGACTAACTCCTACGAGCAGTACTTC. Combining the CDR3 with reference TRBV9 and TRBJ2-7 gives the whole variable domain DSGVTQTPKHLITATGQRVTLRCSPRSGDLSVYWYQQSLDQGLQFLIQYYNGEERAKGNILERFSAQQFPDLHSELNLSSLELGDSALYFCASSVGTNSYEQYFGPGTRLTVT.

J is TRBJ2-5 and V is TRBV7-8; the D gene could be TRBD1 or TRBD2 (6 bases each). This CDR3 spans 16 amino acids. V was pared by 5 bases and J by 5 bases, with 21 bases between. Germline CDR1 SGHVS, CDR2 FQNEAQ. CDR3 loop: CASSRRETTQGETQYF. CDR3 DNA sequence: TGTGCCAGCAGCCGGAGGGAGACCACTCAGGGGGAGACCCAGTACTTC.

This chain connects TRBV12-3 or TRBV12-4 to TRBJ1-4; D possibly corresponds to TRBD1 (6 bases). Trimming cost V 5 bases and J 7 bases, with 11 bases left between them. CDR3 length: 13 amino acids. Written as DNA, the CDR3 is TGTGCCAGCAGTCCCCTACAGGGTGAAAAACTGTTTTTT. Translating gives CASSPLQGEKLFF.

The rearrangement links TRBV24-1 to TRBJ2-7; 8 bases are a match to TRBD1. Trimming cost V 8 bases and J 1 base; bases outside gene matches: 12. CDR3 length: 16 amino acids. CDR1 is KGHDR and CDR2 is SFDVKD in the germline V gene. This CDR3 reads CATTPPTGVGSYEQYF. The CDR3 nucleotides read TGTGCCACCACCCCCCCGACAGGGGTGGGATCCTACGAGCAGTACTTC.

The rearrangement joins TRBV6-2 or TRBV6-3 to TRBJ1-1; D might be TRBD1 (6 bases). The V and J ends lost 2 bases and 0 bases respectively, with 10 bases between them. Germline values: CDR1 MNHEY, CDR2 SVGEGT. CDR3 length equals 15 residues. This chain's CDR3 is CASSYGQLMNTEAFF. The DNA for the CDR3 is TGTGCCAGCAGTTACGGACAGTTAATGAACACTGAAGCTTTCTTT.

This clone has only one observation. DNA of the CDR3: TGTGCCAGCAGCTACATAGCGGGGACTTCTAGCACAGATACGCAGTATTTT. This encodes CASSYIAGTSSTDTQYF. The chain uses TRBV7-9 and TRBJ2-3, with TRBD2 matching 8 bases. V dropped 4 bases and J dropped 0; count of bases not matched to a gene: 9. The CDR3 is 17 residues long. The germline CDR1 and CDR2 sequences are SEHNR and FQNEAQ (reference sequence). Filled out from reference TRBV7-9 and TRBJ2-3, the complete variable domain reads DTGVSQNPRHKITKRGQNVTFRCDPISEHNRLYWYRQTLGQGPEFLTYFQNEAQLEKSRLLSDRFSAERPKGSFSTLEIQRTEQGDSAMYLCASSYIAGTSSTDTQYFGPGTRLTVL.

The V gene is TRBV19, the J gene TRBJ2-6, with 7 nucleotides matching TRBD1. The CDR3 sequence is 16 residues long. V shed 5 bases and J 2 bases; nucleotides not matched to a gene: 6. Germline V gene sequence: CDR1 LNHDA, CDR2 SQIVND (reference sequence). The CDR3: CASSFATGAGANVLTF. The CDR3 nucleotides are TGTGCCAGTAGTTTCGCAACAGGGGCTGGGGCCAACGTCCTGACTTTC. Using reference TRBV19 and TRBJ2-6 for the parts outside the CDR3, the full variable domain is DGGITQSPKYLFRKEGQNVTLSCEQNLNHDAMYWYRQDPGQGLRLIYYSQIVNDFQKGDIAEGYSVSREKKESFPLTVTSAQKNPTAFYLCASSFATGAGANVLTFGAGSRLTVL.

Here the CDR3 reads CASSSYRQADNYEQYF. In DNA form, the CDR3 reads TGTGCCAGCAGCTCCTACCGGCAGGCGGACAACTACGAGCAGTACTTC. The V call is TRBV11-2, the J call TRBJ2-7; maybe TRBD1 (5 bases). Trimming removed 4 bases from V and 3 bases from J, with 19 bases in between. Germline CDR1 SGHAT, CDR2 FQNNGV. There are 16 residues in the CDR3.